This T cell receptor beta chain was captured in a study of T cell responses to AZD1222 COVID-19 vaccine. Regarding the study as a whole: Donors were largely white British and mainly female; clonal diversity was possibly underestimated. Increases in Spike-specific TCR breadth and depth were seen after two AZD1222 doses.

Note on this clone: The antigen remains undetermined.

This CDR3 has 13 amino acids. J was trimmed by 0 bases and V by 7 bases; bases with no gene match: 3. The germline CDR1 and CDR2 sequences are SGDLS and YYNGEE. Doses given second, at about 4 or about 12 weeks, were pooled. Sequenced by immunoSEQ multiplex PCR; TCRdb stores in-frame clones only, minus some. The sample consists of some 120,000 clones, around 85% of them appearing once. The clonotype comes from an adult who received the AZD1222 COVID-19 vaccine. The source material was peripheral blood, sampled 28 days after the second AZD1222 dose. The genes are TRBV9 and TRBJ1-1, with 7 bases aligning to TRBD1. CDR3 amino acids: CASGRGLNTEAFF. The DNA for the CDR3 is TGTGCCAGCGGCAGGGGGTTGAACACTGAAGCTTTCTTT.